A selection of T cell receptor beta chains follows, all from one sample in a study of T cells in Graves' hyperthyroidism and ophthalmopathy. A single record per CDR3 protein comes from TCRdb applying MiXCR to the multiplex PCR reads. The table includes approximately 590,000 distinct CDR3 sequences, approximately 44% detected once. Sequencing used peripheral blood or thyroid tissue (not recorded which). The receptors originated from a young woman with Graves' hyperthyroidism. The CDR3 runs from the conserved cysteine through the conserved F or W. D genes are given only for firm matches. The size of a clone is reported for some rows only, either as once, few or many, or as a class for expanded clones.

d_call j_call v_call clone_size cdr3_length cdr3_nt cdr3_aa
TRBD1 TRBJ1-2 TRBV25-1 once 13 TGTGCCAGCATGAGACGGGACAGGGAGGGCTACACCTTC CASMRRDREGYTF
- TRBJ1-6 TRBV20-1 many 14 TGCAGTGCTAGAGTCGGGCAATCGAAGTCACCCCTCCACTTT CSARVGQSKSPLHF
TRBD1 TRBJ1-6 TRBV10-3 - 16 TGTGCCATCAGTGCGGACAGGGGGAACTATAATTCACCCCTCCACTTT CAISADRGNYNSPLHF
- TRBJ1-1 TRBV25-1 - 13 TGTGCCAGCAGCTTGGACCCCGAGTCTGAAGCTTTCTTT CASSLDPESEAFF
TRBD1 TRBJ1-6 TRBV9 - 13 TGTGCCAGCAACACAGGGGGTAAATCACCCCTCCACTTT CASNTGGKSPLHF
TRBD1 TRBJ1-5 TRBV15 - 16 TGTGCCACCACCCGGCAGGGGGCAAGGAGCAATCAGCCCCAGCATTTT CATTRQGARSNQPQHF
- TRBJ1-2 TRBV24-1 - 14 TGTGCCACCAGTGATGCTAGGGCCTTGAGTGGCTACACCTTC CATSDARALSGYTF
TRBD1 TRBJ1-5 TRBV20-1 - 16 TGCAGTGCTACGCCACAACAGGGGGCGAGGGGTCAGCCCCAGCATTTT CSATPQQGARGQPQHF
TRBD1 TRBJ1-6 TRBV7-8 - 14 TGTGCCAGCAGCTGGGACAGGGATGATTCACCCCTCCACTTT CASSWDRDDSPLHF
- TRBJ1-1 TRBV19 few 15 TGTGCCAGTAGTATGGGTTCACAGGGGAACACTGAAGCTTTCTTT CASSMGSQGNTEAFF
- TRBJ2-7 TRBV7-9 - 13 TGTGCCAGCAGCCCGACCGAGATCTACGAGCAGTACTTC CASSPTEIYEQYF
TRBD2 TRBJ2-5 TRBV7-9 - 16 TGTGCCAGCAGCTTAGGCTCTAGCGGGAATATGGAGACCCAGTACTTC CASSLGSSGNMETQYF
- TRBJ1-5 TRBV20-1 - 13 TGCAGTGCTAGCTCGACAGCCGATCAGCCCCAGCATTTT CSASSTADQPQHF
- TRBJ1-1 TRBV6-1 few 14 TGTGCCAGCAGTGAAAGGGGGGGCCACACTGAAGCTTTCTTT CASSERGGHTEAFF
- TRBJ1-1 TRBV29-1 - 15 TGCAGCGTTGGGATCGACCCGAACAGGGTCACTGAAGCTTTCTTT CSVGIDPNRVTEAFF
- TRBJ1-6 TRBV12-3/TRBV12-4 - 15 TGTGCCAGCAGTTTAACAAACGCGGATAATTCACCCCTCCACTTT CASSLTNADNSPLHF
- TRBJ2-6 TRBV7-9 - 16 TGTGCCAGCAGCCTTAACTCGTACAATGGGGCCAACGTCCTGACTTTC CASSLNSYNGANVLTF
- TRBJ2-5 TRBV7-3 - 15 TGCGCCAGCAGCCATCCCCGGGACTCCCATTCGATCCAGTACTTC CASSHPRDSHSIQYF
- TRBJ1-5 TRBV20-1 - 17 TGCAGTGCTAGAGAACTGCAGGGCGCGGGGAGCAATCAGCCCCAGCATTTT CSARELQGAGSNQPQHF
- TRBJ2-6 TRBV7-2 once 15 TGTGCCAGCAGCCCGGGGGGCTCTAGGGCCAACGTCCTGACTTTC CASSPGGSRANVLTF
TRBD1 TRBJ2-7 TRBV7-2 many 12 TGCGCCAGCAGTTACAGGGGCGACGAGCAGTACTTC CASSYRGDEQYF
- TRBJ2-7 TRBV6-5 few 13 TGTGCCAGCAGTCCCATTCTGGCCTACGAGCAGTACTTC CASSPILAYEQYF
- TRBJ1-1 TRBV29-1 few 12 TGCAGCTTAGGACAAGCGAACACTGAAGCTTTCTTT CSLGQANTEAFF
TRBD2 TRBJ2-5 TRBV10-3 - 15 TGTGCCATCAGTCCTCTAGCGGGAGGGCAGGAGACCCAGTACTTC CAISPLAGGQETQYF
TRBD1 TRBJ1-4 TRBV10-3 few 16 TGTGCCATCAGTGAGTCGGCAGGGGGTTCTAATGAAAAACTGTTTTTT CAISESAGGSNEKLFF
TRBD1 TRBJ2-5 TRBV7-8 - 14 TGTGCCAGCAGCGAGGACAGGCACCAAGAGACCCAGTACTTC CASSEDRHQETQYF
- TRBJ1-6 TRBV2 few 14 TGTGCCAGCAGTGATCATGGGGGCCCGGCACCCCTCCACTTT CASSDHGGPAPLHF
TRBD1 TRBJ2-7 TRBV29-1 - 13 TGCAGCGTTGAAACAGGGGGAAACTACGAGCAGTACTTC CSVETGGNYEQYF
- TRBJ1-2 TRBV25-1 - 15 TGTGCCAGCAGTTACTCGAAATGGGACCGACCTGGCTACACCTTC CASSYSKWDRPGYTF
- TRBJ2-7 TRBV20-1 - 13 TGCAGTGCTAGAGATAGCAGGGGCCACGAGCAGTACTTC CSARDSRGHEQYF
TRBD1 TRBJ2-5 TRBV29-1 - 15 TGCAGCGTTGAACGACAGGGGACAGGGTGGGAGACCCAGTACTTC CSVERQGTGWETQYF
- TRBJ2-2 TRBV20-1 - 12 TGCAGTGTCAGGGGCGGCACCGGGGAGCTGTTTTTT CSVRGGTGELFF
TRBD2 TRBJ2-7 TRBV7-2 - 16 TGTGCCAGCAGCTTAGCGGGAGGGAAAGGGTCCTACGAGCAGTACTTC CASSLAGGKGSYEQYF
- TRBJ2-7 TRBV2 many 11 TGTGCCACTCGGGACTTATACGAGCAGTACTTC CATRDLYEQYF
- TRBJ1-2 TRBV7-8 - 16 TGTGCCAGCAGCTTAGATCGAGGAAGGGAACGCTATGGCTACACCTTC CASSLDRGRERYGYTF
- TRBJ2-5 TRBV19 - 14 TGTGCCGGTAAGGACAGAGCAGGGTGGGAGACCCAGTACTTC CAGKDRAGWETQYF
TRBD2 TRBJ2-6 TRBV10-3 - 20 TGTGCCATCAGTGGGATAACTAGCGGGGTTAAGAGCTCTGGGGCCAACGTCCTGACTTTC CAISGITSGVKSSGANVLTF
- TRBJ1-6 TRBV15 many 15 TGTGCCACCAGCAGAGATTTGGGTACCAATTCACCCCTCCACTTT CATSRDLGTNSPLHF
- TRBJ2-7 TRBV7-2 few 16 TGTGCCAGCAGCTTAGGCACAGGGAGGTGGGTCTACGAGCAGTACTTC CASSLGTGRWVYEQYF
- TRBJ1-2 TRBV12-3/TRBV12-4 - 13 TGTGCCAGCAGCCCCGACAGGTTCTATGGCTACACCTTC CASSPDRFYGYTF
TRBD1 TRBJ1-4 TRBV5-1 few 14 TGTGCCAGCAACACAGGGGGCGCGGGAGAAAAACTGTTTTTT CASNTGGAGEKLFF
- TRBJ1-2 TRBV7-9 many 14 TGTGCCAGCTACAGCTACCGGGTGGGGGCTGGCTACACCTTC CASYSYRVGAGYTF
TRBD1 TRBJ1-2 TRBV10-3 once 14 TGTGCCATCAGTGGTCAGGGGGTCGGTTATGGCTACACCTTC CAISGQGVGYGYTF
- TRBJ2-6 TRBV7-2 few 12 TGTGCCAGCAGCAAATCCGGCACCGTTGGTACTTTC CASSKSGTVGTF
TRBD2 TRBJ2-7 TRBV7-2 - 14 TGTGCCAGCAGCTTAGAGCCAACTAGCGTCGAGCAGTACTTC CASSLEPTSVEQYF
TRBD2 TRBJ2-7 TRBV20-1 - 15 TGCAGTGCTAGAGAACATCTAGCGGGGTACTACGAGCAGTACTTC CSAREHLAGYYEQYF
TRBD2 TRBJ2-7 TRBV20-1 - 15 TGCAGTGCCTCACCCTATAGCGGGAGAGCCTACGAGCAGTACTTC CSASPYSGRAYEQYF
- TRBJ2-5 TRBV14 - 14 TGTGCCAGCAGCCAACCCGGAGTTGGGGAGACCCAGTACTTC CASSQPGVGETQYF
- TRBJ1-2 TRBV2 - 14 TGTGCCAGCAGTGCGGGGAACGGACCATATGGCTACACCTTC CASSAGNGPYGYTF
TRBD2 TRBJ2-7 TRBV29-1 - 12 TGCAGCCGGGCCGGCGGGAGGGACGAGCAGTACTTC CSRAGGRDEQYF